This TCR beta chain originates from a study of blood T cells in healthy people across ages. CDR3 length equals 12 residues. Germline CDR1 reads LGHNA; CDR2 reads YSLEER. The trim removed 4 bases at V and 10 bases at J, leaving 5 bases unmatched. Of note for this clonotype: Antigen specificity is unknown. A much larger clone sits a single nucleotide away, making a read error possible.

Together with a sample-barcoded 5' primer, a J-beta primer mix was included in a second PCR lasting about 6 to 12 cycles. TCRdb recomputed calls from the 5' RACE reads with MiXCR, one row per CDR3 protein. The table lists about 1.8 million distinct CDR3 sequences, about 50% of them singletons. Study-level points and caveats: Researchers said unsorted PBMCs prevented a conclusive naive versus antigen-experienced comparison.

Sequenced sample: blood. The rearrangement uses TRBV4-3 and TRBJ1-2; 8 bases fit TRBD1. This TCR came from a woman in her thirties or forties in good health. CDR3 sequence: CASSRTGSDYTF. The CDR3 DNA sequence: TGCGCCAGCAGCCGGACAGGGTCTGACTACACCTTC.